The T cell receptor (beta chain) described here comes from a study of human T cells and chemical hapten exposure. Individual cDNA molecules each carried unique molecular identifiers attached by the library. TCRdb fed the RACE reads into MiXCR, producing one record per CDR3 protein. Of nearly 350,000 distinct CDR3 sequences listed, 5.5% to 8% were seen once; the top ten hold 7.5% to 9%. Deletions cut 4 bases from V and 8 bases from J, with 23 bases between. The germline CDR1 and CDR2 sequences are SGHDN and FVKESK. The CDR3 is 16 residues long. This clonotype turned up a few times. Time point given: patch test 1, 2 weeks after DPC sensitization. The treatment here: therapeutic diphenylcyclopropenone sensitization with weekly scalp DPC.

Sequencing was performed on whole blood, taken in connection with sensitization to the hapten diphenylcyclopropenone (DPC). The chain carries TRBV14 and TRBJ1-2; D is uncertain. The TCR originated in a young woman with alopecia areata. Some clones in this sample may be carry-over from other donors' samples. This chain's CDR3 is CASSLSGRSYSSGYTF. As DNA, the CDR3 is TGTGCCAGCAGCCTATCCGGACGGAGCTATTCGAGCGGCTACACCTTC.